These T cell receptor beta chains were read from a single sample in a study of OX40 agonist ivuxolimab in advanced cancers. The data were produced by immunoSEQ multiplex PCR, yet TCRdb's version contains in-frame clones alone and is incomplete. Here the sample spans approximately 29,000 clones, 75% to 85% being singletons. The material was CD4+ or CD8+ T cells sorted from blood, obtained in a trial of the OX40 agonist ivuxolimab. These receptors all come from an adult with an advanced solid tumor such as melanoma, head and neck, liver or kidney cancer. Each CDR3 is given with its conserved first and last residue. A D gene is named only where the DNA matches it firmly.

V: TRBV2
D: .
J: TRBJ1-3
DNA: TGTGCCAGCAGTGGGGCCATCTCTGGAAACACCATATATTTT
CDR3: CASSGAISGNTIYF

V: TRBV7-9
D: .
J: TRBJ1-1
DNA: TGTGCCAGCAAACCTAGGGGTGGGGGGAACACTGAAGCTTTCTTT
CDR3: CASKPRGGGNTEAFF

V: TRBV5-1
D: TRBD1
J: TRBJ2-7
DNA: TGCGCCAGCAGCGGGGTTGGGACAGGGCATTTCACGTACTTC
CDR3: CASSGVGTGHFTYF

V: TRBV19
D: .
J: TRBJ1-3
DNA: TGTGCCAGTAGTATATGGTCCAGCAACACCATATATTTT
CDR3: CASSIWSSNTIYF

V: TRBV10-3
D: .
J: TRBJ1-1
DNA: TGTGCCATCAGCGGACAAGGAGCGGGTACTGAAGCTTTCTTT
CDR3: CAISGQGAGTEAFF

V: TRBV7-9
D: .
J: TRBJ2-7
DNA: TGTGCCAGCAGCTTAGGGAGATTGGGTCAGGGGAAGTACGAGCAGTACTTC
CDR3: CASSLGRLGQGKYEQYF

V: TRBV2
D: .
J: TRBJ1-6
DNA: TGTGCCAGCAGTGTTGGCAGGGCTAGTTCACCCCTCCACTTT
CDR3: CASSVGRASSPLHF

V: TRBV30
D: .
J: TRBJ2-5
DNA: TGTGCCTGGAGTGTAATTGGAGAGACCCAGTACTTC
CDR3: CAWSVIGETQYF

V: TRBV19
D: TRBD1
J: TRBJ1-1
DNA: TGTGCCAGTAGTATACCGGGACAGCAGAACACTGAAGCTTTCTTT
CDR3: CASSIPGQQNTEAFF

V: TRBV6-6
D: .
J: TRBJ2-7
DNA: TGTGCCAGCAGGGCCGGGTACGAGCAGTACTTC
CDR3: CASRAGYEQYF

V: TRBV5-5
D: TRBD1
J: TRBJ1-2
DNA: TGTGCCAGCAGCTTGCTTCTACGGACAGGGGTTGAAAGAGGCTACACCTTC
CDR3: CASSLLLRTGVERGYTF

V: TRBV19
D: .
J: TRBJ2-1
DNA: TGTGCCAGTAGTATCACGAGAGAAAGTGAGCAGTTCTTC
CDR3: CASSITRESEQFF

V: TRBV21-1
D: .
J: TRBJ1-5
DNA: TGTGCCAGCAGCAAATTTCTGAGCAAGGAATTTAGAAGGGGAAATCAGCCCCAGCATTTT
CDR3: CASSKFLSKEFRRGNQPQHF

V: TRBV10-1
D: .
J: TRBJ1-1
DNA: TGCGCCAGCAGTGACCAGCAGAACACTGAAGCTTTCTTT
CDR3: CASSDQQNTEAFF